Presented here are 15 T cell receptor beta chains from one specimen sequenced in a study of cytomegalovirus exposure and HLA in healthy donors. The PCR had 60 Vbeta and 13 Jbeta primers. The method was immunoSEQ multiplex PCR; TCRdb's version includes in-frame clones alone and lacks a portion of them. The sample holds roughly 180,000 clones; more than 65% are singletons and the top ten take around 1.5%. The sample consisted of PBMCs. The receptor set was obtained from a male donor in good health and CMV-seronegative.

V and J are TRBV9 and TRBJ2-6; D uncertain. The germline V and J ends were trimmed by 2 bases and 5 bases, with 8 bases remaining between them. The germline CDR1 and CDR2 sequences are SGDLS and YYNGEE. This CDR3 spans 14 amino acids. This CDR3 reads CASSVQNRANVLTF. CDR3 bases: TGTGCCAGCAGCGTTCAAAACAGGGCCAACGTCCTGACTTTC. Full variable domain (outside the CDR3, taken from reference TRBV9 and TRBJ2-6): DSGVTQTPKHLITATGQRVTLRCSPRSGDLSVYWYQQSLDQGLQFLIQYYNGEERAKGNILERFSAQQFPDLHSELNLSSLELGDSALYFCASSVQNRANVLTFGAGSRLTVL.

The chain recombines TRBV7-2 with TRBJ1-2, with 7 bases matching TRBD1. Germline V CDR1 and CDR2: SGHTA, FQGNSA. Trimming removed 3 bases from V and 6 bases from J; junction bases left unmatched: 4. The CDR3 length is 13 residues. CDR3 residues: CASSFRGIDGYTF. The CDR3 bases are TGTGCCAGCAGCTTCAGGGGGATCGATGGCTACACCTTC.

This chain joins TRBV5-1 and TRBJ2-1, with a possible D match to TRBD2 (6 bases). CDR3 length equals 18 residues. V lost 2 bases and J lost 0, with 18 bases in between. Germline V gene data show CDR1 as SGHRS and CDR2 as YFSETQ. The CDR3 DNA reads TGCGCCAGCAGCTTCTTTTCTCCTAGCGCTAGCTCCTACAATGAGCAGTTCTTC. Its protein is CASSFFSPSASSYNEQFF.

The chain links TRBV5-1 to TRBJ2-3; 11 bases match TRBD1. In germline, CDR1 is SGHRS, CDR2 YFSETQ. CDR3 length: 14 amino acids. V was clipped by 2 bases and J by 8 bases; unmatched bases: 4. In DNA form, the CDR3 reads TGCGCCAGCAGCTTCGGGACAGGGGGGGGTACGCAGTATTTT. Encoded protein: CASSFGTGGGTQYF.

The rearrangement joins TRBV19 to TRBJ1-5; 9 nucleotides match TRBD1. Germline V gene lookup returns CDR1 LNHDA and CDR2 SQIVND (reference sequence). V lost 4 bases to trimming and J lost 10 bases; unmatched junction nucleotides: 8. This CDR3 spans 14 amino acids. The CDR3 protein is CASSKDRGGLPQHF. The CDR3 DNA reads TGTGCCAGTAGTAAGGACAGGGGAGGGTTACCCCAGCATTTT.

V and J are TRBV27 and TRBJ2-2; 15 bases line up with TRBD2. With 4 bases clipped from V and 6 bases from J, the junction kept 9 bases outside the gene matches. CDR1 MNHEY and CDR2 SMNVEV come from the germline V gene (reference sequence). This CDR3 region has 18 residues. CDR3 in amino acids: CASSSGLAGGPGAGELFF. As DNA, the CDR3 is TGTGCCAGCAGTTCCGGACTAGCGGGAGGGCCTGGGGCCGGGGAGCTGTTTTTT.

The chain employs TRBV6-5 and TRBJ2-5; 8 bases map to TRBD1. CDR3 length: 13 residues. V gave up 4 bases and J gave up 4 bases; unmatched junction bases: 2. The germline gives CDR1 MNHEY, CDR2 SVGAGI. CDR3 in amino acids: CASSWTGSETQYF. The DNA for the CDR3 is TGTGCCAGCAGTTGGACAGGGTCAGAGACCCAGTACTTC.

The V call is TRBV7-8, the J call TRBJ2-2; no firm D call. V lost 6 bases, J lost 6 bases, and 14 bases lay in between. From germline, CDR1 is SGHVS and CDR2 FQNEAQ. CDR3 length: 14 amino acids. CDR3 DNA sequence: TGTGCCAGCAGGCCCACCCCAGGTGCCGGGGAGCTGTTTTTT. Translated, it gives CASRPTPGAGELFF.

This clone was seen a single time. In nucleotides, the CDR3 is TGTGCCAGCAGCTTAGAATTGGGGACAGGGTCTTCACCCCTCCACTTT. Residues: CASSLELGTGSSPLHF. This chain links TRBV13 with TRBJ1-6; 9 bases are a match to TRBD1. Germline lookup yields CDR1 PRHDT and CDR2 FYEKMQ (reference sequence). The CDR3 runs to 16 residues. The V and J ends lost 1 base and 9 bases, in that order; junction bases with no gene match: 7.

This clone was seen only once. The chain joins TRBV5-4 to TRBJ1-4; 9 bases are a match to TRBD1. This CDR3 contains 15 residues. Germline V CDR1 and CDR2: SGHNT, YYREEE (reference sequence). V was pared by 4 bases and J by 7 bases, with 8 bases of the junction left unmatched. The CDR3 DNA is TGTGCCAGCAGCGTAACCGGGACAGGGTCTGAAAAACTGTTTTTT. As protein: CASSVTGTGSEKLFF.

V gene TRBV27 combines with J gene TRBJ1-4, with 8 bases matching TRBD1. Germline CDR1 and CDR2: MNHEY and SMNVEV (reference sequence). The V and J ends lost 8 bases and 8 bases, in that order; junction bases with no gene match: 10. CDR3 length equals 14 residues. The CDR3 sequence is CASGPRGRREKLFF. The CDR3 DNA reads TGTGCCAGCGGCCCCAGGGGGCGTAGGGAAAAACTGTTTTTT.

This clone was detected only a few times. The chain carries TRBV14 and TRBJ1-6; TRBD1 is a possible D gene (5 bases). Germline V CDR1 and CDR2: SGHDN, FVKESK. The CDR3 runs 15 residues. Trimming took off 1 base at V and 9 bases at J, with 13 bases between the two ends. The CDR3 sequence is CASSQVRQGGSPLHF. Here the CDR3 DNA reads TGTGCCAGCAGCCAAGTGCGGCAGGGTGGTTCACCCCTCCACTTT.

In this sample, this clone turned up once. This rearrangement joins TRBV7-8 to TRBJ1-4, with 7 bases aligning to TRBD1. The CDR3 is made up of 14 amino acids. V lost 2 bases and J lost 6; bases outside the gene matches: 3. Germline loops: CDR1 SGHVS, CDR2 FQNEAQ. In DNA form, the CDR3 reads TGTGCCAGCAGCTTACGACAGGGAGATGAAAAACTGTTTTTT. Amino acids: CASSLRQGDEKLFF.

The chain combines TRBV6-6 with TRBJ2-7; TRBD1 agrees at 9 bases. Trimming removed 7 bases from V and 3 bases from J; junction bases left unmatched: 10. Germline values: CDR1 MNHNY, CDR2 SVGAGI (reference sequence). This CDR3 region has 15 residues. In DNA, the CDR3 is TGTGCCAGCACCTCGACCGGGACAGGGCACTACGAGCAGTACTTC. It encodes CASTSTGTGHYEQYF.

J is TRBJ2-1 and V is TRBV7-9; 11 bases are shared with TRBD2. Losses at the gene ends were 1 base for V and 1 base for J; bases not matched to a gene: 9. Germline V gene data show CDR1 as SEHNR and CDR2 as FQNEAQ (reference sequence). The CDR3 has 19 amino acids. The CDR3 DNA follows: TGTGCCAGCAGCTTAGGGGCTAGCGGGGGGCCGGGGTCCTACAATGAGCAGTTCTTC. Residues: CASSLGASGGPGSYNEQFF.